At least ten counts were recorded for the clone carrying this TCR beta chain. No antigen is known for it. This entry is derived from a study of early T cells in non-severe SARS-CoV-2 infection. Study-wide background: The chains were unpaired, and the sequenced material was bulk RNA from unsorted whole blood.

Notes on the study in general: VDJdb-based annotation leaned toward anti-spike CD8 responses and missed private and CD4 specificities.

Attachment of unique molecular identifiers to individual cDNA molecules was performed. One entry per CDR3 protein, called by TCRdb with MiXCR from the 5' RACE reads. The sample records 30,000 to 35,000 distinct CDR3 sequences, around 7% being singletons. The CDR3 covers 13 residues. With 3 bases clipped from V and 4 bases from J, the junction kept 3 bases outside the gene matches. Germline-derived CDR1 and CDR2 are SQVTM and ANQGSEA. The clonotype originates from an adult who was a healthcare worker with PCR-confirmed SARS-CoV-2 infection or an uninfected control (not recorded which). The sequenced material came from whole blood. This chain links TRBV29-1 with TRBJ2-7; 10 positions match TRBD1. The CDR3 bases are TGCAGCGTTGAGGGACAGGGGAGGTACGAGCAGTACTTC. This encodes CSVEGQGRYEQYF.